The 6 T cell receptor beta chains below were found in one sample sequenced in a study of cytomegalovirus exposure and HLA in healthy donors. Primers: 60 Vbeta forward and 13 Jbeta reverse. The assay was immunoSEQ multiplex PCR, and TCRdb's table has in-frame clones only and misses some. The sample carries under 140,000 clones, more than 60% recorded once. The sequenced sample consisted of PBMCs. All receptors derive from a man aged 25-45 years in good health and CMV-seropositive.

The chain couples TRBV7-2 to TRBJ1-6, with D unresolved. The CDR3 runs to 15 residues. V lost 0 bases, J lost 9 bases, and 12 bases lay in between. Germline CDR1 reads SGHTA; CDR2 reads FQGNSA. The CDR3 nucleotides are TGTGCCAGCAGCTTAGCCACCTCCGGACTTTCACCCCTCCACTTT. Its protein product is CASSLATSGLSPLHF.

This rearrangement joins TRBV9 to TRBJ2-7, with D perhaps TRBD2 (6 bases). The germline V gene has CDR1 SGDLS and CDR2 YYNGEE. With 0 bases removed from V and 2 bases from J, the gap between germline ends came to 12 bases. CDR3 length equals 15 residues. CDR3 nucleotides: TGTGCCAGCAGCGTAGGAACGGGAGCCGCCTACGAGCAGTACTTC. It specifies CASSVGTGAAYEQYF. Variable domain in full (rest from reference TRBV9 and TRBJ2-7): DSGVTQTPKHLITATGQRVTLRCSPRSGDLSVYWYQQSLDQGLQFLIQYYNGEERAKGNILERFSAQQFPDLHSELNLSSLELGDSALYFCASSVGTGAAYEQYFGPGTRLTVT.

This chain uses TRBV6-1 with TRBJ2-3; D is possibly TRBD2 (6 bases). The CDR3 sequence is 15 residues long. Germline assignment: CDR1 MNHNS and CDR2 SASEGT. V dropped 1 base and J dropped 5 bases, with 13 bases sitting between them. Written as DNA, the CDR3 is TGTGCCAGCAGTGAAGGGGGGACTGGTGGAGATACGCAGTATTTT. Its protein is CASSEGGTGGDTQYF.

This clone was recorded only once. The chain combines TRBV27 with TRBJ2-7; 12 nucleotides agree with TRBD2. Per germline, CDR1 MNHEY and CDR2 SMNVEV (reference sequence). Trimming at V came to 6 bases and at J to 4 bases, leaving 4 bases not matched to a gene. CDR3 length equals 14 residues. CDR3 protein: CASRTSGGRYEQYF. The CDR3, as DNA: TGTGCCAGCAGGACTAGCGGGGGAAGGTACGAGCAGTACTTC.

Written as DNA, the CDR3 is TGTGCCAGCAGCAAGGGGCCCTCCAGCGAGCAGTACTTC. Amino acid sequence: CASSKGPSSEQYF. The chain employs TRBV5-6 and TRBJ2-7, with D possibly TRBD1 on 5 matching bases. CDR1 SGHDT and CDR2 YYEEEE come from the germline V gene. The V end was cut by 4 bases, the J end by 6 bases, with 14 bases between. This CDR3 is built from 13 residues. The full variable domain, its missing parts supplied by reference TRBV5-6 and TRBJ2-7, is DAGVTQSPTHLIKTRGQQVTLRCSPKSGHDTVSWYQQALGQGPQFIFQYYEEEERQRGNFPDRFSGHQFPNYSSELNVNALLLGDSALYLCASSKGPSSEQYFGPGTRLTVT.

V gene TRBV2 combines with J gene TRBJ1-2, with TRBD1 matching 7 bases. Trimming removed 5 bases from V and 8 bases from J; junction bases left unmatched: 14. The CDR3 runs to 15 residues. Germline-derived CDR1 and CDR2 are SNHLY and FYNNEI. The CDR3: CASSYTRDSSMGYTF. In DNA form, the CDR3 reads TGTGCCAGCAGTTATACCCGGGACAGTTCAATGGGCTACACCTTC.